The 26 T cell receptor beta chains below come from one sample, sequenced in a study of cytomegalovirus exposure and HLA in healthy donors. The PCR used 60 Vbeta and 13 Jbeta primers. The protocol was immunoSEQ multiplex PCR, while the TCRdb copy is restricted to in-frame clones and leaves out a portion. In the table there are 150,000 to 200,000 clones, 80% of which are singletons. The specimen sequenced was PBMCs. These receptors all come from a man in his forties in good health and CMV-seronegative.

This clone has a single count. This chain connects TRBV6-5 to TRBJ1-5; D call uncertain. V lost 0 bases and J 1 base, leaving 4 bases between the germline ends. The CDR3 sequence is 14 residues long. The germline V gene has CDR1 MNHEY and CDR2 SVGAGI. CDR3 in amino acids: CASSYSGSNQPQHF. CDR3 DNA: TGTGCCAGCAGTTACTCCGGGAGCAATCAGCCCCAGCATTTT.

The rearrangement links TRBV7-3 to TRBJ1-3; 7 positions match TRBD1. Germline values: CDR1 SGHTA, CDR2 FQGTGA. The CDR3 loop spans 16 amino acids. The trim removed 10 bases at V and 3 bases at J, leaving 15 bases unmatched. CDR3 protein: CANTWRGQAFGNTIYF. CDR3 bases: TGTGCCAACACGTGGAGGGGGCAAGCGTTTGGAAACACCATATATTTT.

V usage is TRBV7-9 and J usage is TRBJ1-1; 7 bases agree with TRBD1. Looked up from germline, CDR1 is SEHNR and CDR2 is FQNEAQ (reference sequence). The CDR3 loop spans 15 amino acids. V shed 1 base and J 4 bases; nucleotides not matched to a gene: 6. The CDR3, as DNA: TGTGCCAGCAGCTTAGGAGGGGGCAAAGGCACTGAAGCTTTCTTT. Its protein is CASSLGGGKGTEAFF. Variable domain in full (rest from reference TRBV7-9 and TRBJ1-1): DTGVSQNPRHKITKRGQNVTFRCDPISEHNRLYWYRQTLGQGPEFLTYFQNEAQLEKSRLLSDRFSAERPKGSFSTLEIQRTEQGDSAMYLCASSLGGGKGTEAFFGQGTRLTVV.

This clone has only one observation. The V gene is TRBV7-2, the J gene TRBJ1-6, with 7 positions matching TRBD1. The trim removed 8 bases at V and 7 bases at J, leaving 8 bases unmatched. The CDR3 is made up of 14 amino acids. The germline gives CDR1 SGHTA, CDR2 FQGNSA. The CDR3 DNA follows: TGTGCCAGCCAGCCAGGGGGTATGAATTCACCCCTCCACTTT. This codes for CASQPGGMNSPLHF.

V gene TRBV29-1 combines with J gene TRBJ2-7; 9 bases are shared with TRBD1. The junction had 14 bases not matched to a gene; V was cut back by 7 bases and J by 4 bases. Germline V gives CDR1 SQVTM, CDR2 ANQGSEA. CDR3 length: 15 amino acids. This CDR3 is CSGRTGQGVTYEQYF. Written as DNA, the CDR3 is TGCAGCGGGAGGACGGGACAGGGAGTGACTTACGAGCAGTACTTC.

V and J are TRBV7-6 and TRBJ1-3; D is unclear. Trimming pared 3 bases from V and 2 bases from J, leaving 8 bases between. The CDR3 totals 14 residues. Germline V gene data show CDR1 as SGHVS and CDR2 as FNYEAQ. In DNA form, the CDR3 reads TGTGCCAGCAGCTTGGGCGGGGCTGGAAACACCATATATTTT. Protein sequence: CASSLGGAGNTIYF.

The chain carries TRBV27 and TRBJ2-1, with a weak D call TRBD1 (6 bases). This CDR3 contains 12 residues. Trimming stripped 4 bases from V and 5 bases from J, with 6 bases between. Germline-derived CDR1 and CDR2 are MNHEY and SMNVEV (reference sequence). This CDR3 reads CASSSGDNEQFF. The CDR3 DNA reads TGTGCCAGCAGTTCAGGGGACAATGAGCAGTTCTTC.

As concerns this clone: The junction departs from the called germline gene at one end, perhaps through a read error. V and J are TRBV7-9 and TRBJ1-4, with D possibly being TRBD1 (5 bases). The CDR3 is 16 residues long. Germline assignment: CDR1 SEHNR and CDR2 FQNEAQ (reference sequence). CDR3 sequence: CSSSTSILPRDEKLFF. CDR3 nucleotide sequence: TGTTCCAGCAGCACCTCGATCCTACCCAGGGATGAAAAACTGTTTTTT.

In this sample, this clone turned up a few times. This chain uses TRBV5-4 with TRBJ2-1; D might be TRBD2 (6 bases). This CDR3 is 14 amino acids long. V was clipped by 1 base and J by 13 bases, with 18 bases between them. From germline, CDR1 is SGHNT and CDR2 YYREEE (reference sequence). The CDR3 reads CASSLRDSGTTQFF. For the CDR3, the DNA is TGTGCCAGCAGCTTGAGGGATAGCGGAACCACTCAGTTCTTC.

This chain uses TRBV6-5 with TRBJ1-5, with 7 bases aligning to TRBD1. CDR1 MNHEY and CDR2 SVGAGI come from the germline V gene. V lost 6 bases and J lost 5; bases outside the gene matches: 4. The CDR3 loop spans 13 amino acids. The CDR3 DNA reads as TGTGCCAGCAGCCTTGACAGGGATCAGCCCCAGCATTTT. Amino acid sequence: CASSLDRDQPQHF.

This chain's CDR3 is CASSRQGLEQFF. CDR3 coding DNA: TGCGCCAGCAGCCGACAGGGTCTGGAGCAGTTCTTC. The chain employs TRBV5-1 and TRBJ2-1; 7 bases line up with TRBD1. The germline V gene has CDR1 SGHRS and CDR2 YFSETQ. CDR3 length: 12 residues. Trimming took 4 bases from V and 10 from J; bases not matched to a gene: 5.

Turning to this clone: Germline and junction disagree at one end, which may indicate a read error. CDR3 amino acids: CVSSETRDANSGYTF. CDR3 nucleotides: TGTGTCAGCAGTGAAACGCGGGACGCGAACTCTGGCTACACCTTC. V gene TRBV2 combines with J gene TRBJ1-2; TRBD1 might be the D (5 bases). This CDR3 has 15 amino acids. In germline, CDR1 is SNHLY, CDR2 FYNNEI.

V usage is TRBV7-9 and J usage is TRBJ2-2; the D gene is possibly TRBD1 (5 bases). V was trimmed by 2 bases and J by 2 bases, leaving 6 bases between them. Germline CDR1 and CDR2: SEHNR and FQNEAQ (reference sequence). CDR3 size: 14 residues. The CDR3 spells CASSLRGNTGELFF. The CDR3 DNA reads as TGTGCCAGCAGCTTAAGGGGTAACACCGGGGAGCTGTTTTTT. The full variable domain, in which reference TRBV7-9 and TRBJ2-2 provide the parts outside the CDR3, is DTGVSQNPRHKITKRGQNVTFRCDPISEHNRLYWYRQTLGQGPEFLTYFQNEAQLEKSRLLSDRFSAERPKGSFSTLEIQRTEQGDSAMYLCASSLRGNTGELFFGEGSRLTVL.

The rearrangement joins TRBV4-1 to TRBJ2-5, with TRBD2 identical over 9 bases. Germline CDR1 and CDR2: MGHRA and YSYEKL. There are 14 residues in the CDR3. V trimming: 4 bases; J trimming: 2 bases; junction bases outside the gene matches: 2. CDR3 sequence (DNA): TGCGCCAGCAGCCTGGCGGGGGGGCAAGAGACCCAGTACTTC. Encoded protein: CASSLAGGQETQYF.

The gene calls are TRBV7-2 and TRBJ2-1; D is possibly TRBD2 (5 bases). Germline V gives CDR1 SGHTA, CDR2 FQGNSA. Trimming stripped 2 bases from V and 12 bases from J, with 11 bases between. This CDR3 has 12 residues. This CDR3 reads CASSLSARGQFF. CDR3 DNA: TGTGCCAGCAGCTTAAGTGCCCGGGGGCAGTTCTTC.

The rearrangement links TRBV7-6 to TRBJ2-6, with 9 bases identical to TRBD2. The trim removed 4 bases at V and 0 bases at J, leaving 7 bases unmatched. Germline CDR1 and CDR2: SGHVS and FNYEAQ. This CDR3 region has 18 residues. CDR3 bases: TGTGCCAGCAGCTCACTAGCGGGTGTCGACTCTGGGGCCAACGTCCTGACTTTC. Translation gives CASSSLAGVDSGANVLTF.

This clone came up once. The chain combines TRBV9 with TRBJ1-4, with 10 nucleotides matching TRBD1. V lost 3 bases and J lost 8; bases outside the gene matches: 4. Germline CDR1 is SGDLS and CDR2 is YYNGEE. The CDR3 extends over 14 amino acids. In nucleotides, the CDR3 is TGTGCCAGCAGCGGACAGGGGGCTGGGGAAAAACTGTTTTTT. As protein: CASSGQGAGEKLFF.

The J gene is TRBJ2-2, the V gene TRBV9; 8 nucleotides align to TRBD1. This CDR3 has 17 residues. Germline lookup yields CDR1 SGDLS and CDR2 YYNGEE. The ends lost 0 bases at V and 1 base at J; junction bases unmatched: 5. CDR3 sequence: CASSVEVGQVNTGELFF. The CDR3 coding sequence is TGTGCCAGCAGCGTAGAGGTGGGACAGGTGAACACCGGGGAGCTGTTTTTT. Complete variable domain (other parts from reference TRBV9 and TRBJ2-2): DSGVTQTPKHLITATGQRVTLRCSPRSGDLSVYWYQQSLDQGLQFLIQYYNGEERAKGNILERFSAQQFPDLHSELNLSSLELGDSALYFCASSVEVGQVNTGELFFGEGSRLTVL.

This rearrangement joins TRBV11-3 to TRBJ2-2; 8 nucleotides match TRBD2. CDR3 size: 17 residues. Looked up from germline, CDR1 is SGHNT and CDR2 is YENEEA. V trimming: 4 bases; J trimming: 1 base; junction bases outside the gene matches: 8. The CDR3 loop reads CASSSPEAGENTGELFF. In DNA, the CDR3 is TGTGCCAGCAGCTCCCCCGAAGCGGGAGAGAACACCGGGGAGCTGTTTTTT.

A few counts support this clone. Other DNA sequences in this sample translate to the same CDR3. This sequence joins TRBV6-5 and TRBJ1-5; D is ambiguous. Looked up from germline, CDR1 is MNHEY and CDR2 is SVGAGI. Trimming removed 0 bases from V and 7 bases from J, with 7 bases in between. CDR3 length equals 13 residues. CDR3 region: CASSYSRVQPQHF. Here the CDR3 DNA reads TGTGCCAGCAGTTACTCGCGGGTCCAGCCCCAGCATTTT.

This rearrangement joins TRBV19 to TRBJ2-1; D is uncertain. V dropped 0 bases and J dropped 3 bases, with 3 bases sitting between them. This CDR3 spans 13 amino acids. Per the germline V gene, CDR1 is LNHDA and CDR2 is SQIVND (reference sequence). For the CDR3, the DNA is TGTGCCAGTAGTATAGACCTCTACAATGAGCAGTTCTTC. Translation gives CASSIDLYNEQFF.

The genes are TRBV6-5 and TRBJ1-1; D uncertain. CDR3 length: 15 residues. The germline CDR1 and CDR2 sequences are MNHEY and SVGAGI. Trimming shortened V by 7 bases and J by 4 bases, and 19 bases separated the two germline ends. The CDR3 nucleotides are TGTGCCAGCACCTACGTAAGTCCCGAGGGCACTGAAGCTTTCTTT. The encoded protein is CASTYVSPEGTEAFF.

V and J are TRBV6-5 and TRBJ1-1, with D possibly TRBD1 on 6 matching bases. Germline V gene data show CDR1 as MNHEY and CDR2 as SVGAGI. Trimming left V 6 bases short and J 1 base short, with 12 bases between. This CDR3 spans 14 amino acids. The CDR3 spells CASSPQGPNTEAFF. As DNA, the CDR3 is TGTGCCAGCAGCCCACAGGGCCCGAACACTGAAGCTTTCTTT.

The chain is built from TRBV7-2 and TRBJ2-3; TRBD2 agrees at 10 bases. V dropped 7 bases and J dropped 7; count of bases not matched to a gene: 14. Germline CDR1 and CDR2: SGHTA and FQGNSA. CDR3 length equals 16 residues. The chain's CDR3 is CASTNLGAGGRYTQYF. The CDR3 DNA is TGTGCCAGCACCAACCTCGGAGCGGGGGGGCGGTATACGCAGTATTTT.

The genes are TRBV7-2 and TRBJ2-5; 7 positions agree with TRBD2. V trimming: 5 bases; J trimming: 5 bases; junction bases outside the gene matches: 8. Germline V CDR1 and CDR2: SGHTA, FQGNSA. The CDR3 loop spans 14 amino acids. Here the CDR3 reads CASSPRLASETQYF. Written as DNA, the CDR3 is TGTGCCAGCAGCCCCAGACTAGCCTCGGAGACCCAGTACTTC.

CDR3 in amino acids: CASGPGVEETQYF. In DNA form, the CDR3 reads TGTGCTAGTGGTCCCGGTGTGGAAGAGACCCAGTACTTC. The chain is built from TRBV12-5 and TRBJ2-5; D unclear. Germline-derived CDR1 and CDR2 are LGHNT and FRNRAP. This CDR3 is 13 amino acids long. Trimming stripped 5 bases from V and 3 bases from J, with 10 bases between.